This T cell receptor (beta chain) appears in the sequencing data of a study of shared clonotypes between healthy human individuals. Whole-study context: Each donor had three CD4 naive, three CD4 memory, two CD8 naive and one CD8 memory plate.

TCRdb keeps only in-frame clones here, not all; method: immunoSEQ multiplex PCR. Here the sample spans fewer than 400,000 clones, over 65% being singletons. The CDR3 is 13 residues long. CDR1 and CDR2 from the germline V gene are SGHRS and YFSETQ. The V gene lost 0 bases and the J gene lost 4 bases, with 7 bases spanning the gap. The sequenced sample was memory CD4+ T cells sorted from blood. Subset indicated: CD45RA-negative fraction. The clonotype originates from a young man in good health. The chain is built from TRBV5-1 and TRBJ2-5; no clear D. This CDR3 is CASSLVPTETQYF. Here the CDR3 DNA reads TGCGCCAGCAGCTTGGTCCCTACAGAGACCCAGTACTTC.